Listed here is a single T cell receptor beta chain. It has no known antigen specificity. Base qualities are not recorded, but no much larger clone differs from it by a single base. These data are taken from a study of blood T cell repertoires in COVID-19 (dated by TCRdb to the early 2020s). General notes on the study: Collaborator samples came from the United States, Italy and Spain and covered acute and convalescent phases of COVID-19. The prospective study material was composed of cDNA or gDNA derived from T cells, B-cell-depleted T cells, or PBMCs. The dataset comprised deeply sampled blood TCRbeta repertoires from subjects exposed to, actively infected with, or recovered from COVID-19. The repertoires were released in a freely available public database meant as a resource for research on the immune response to SARS-CoV-2. Samples were obtained from the ongoing ImmuneRACE study (first 160 participants) and from over 1,000 subjects provided by 6 global collaborators. Nearly every sample came with metadata listing a de-identified subject ID, COVID-19 status, age in years and sex. HLA class I and class II types, where available, came from metadata supplied by the sample provider rather than from assay-based typing.

General findings and caveats noted by the study authors: Clinical and demographic metadata were provided uncurated, with the amount varying by source and participant.

TCRbeta CDR3 regions were amplified from genomic DNA using the immunoSEQ Assay, a bias-controlled multiplex PCR. The paper's processing steps were these. Within the assay, amplification of reference gene primers was used to estimate how many nucleated cells each sample contained. To quantify the absolute abundance of each unique TCRbeta CDR3 rearrangement, sequence reads were collapsed and filtered. For each sample, productive Simpson clonality was calculated as the square root of Simpson's diversity index over productive rearrangements. Held by TCRdb, this immuneACCESS table contains in-frame sequences only and omits some clones. Under half of the omission traces to an unresolved V gene where checked; the cause of the rest is unknown. Clone size and the V and J calls come from that table; the DNA yielded D and trimming. For this sample the table gives 400,000 to 450,000 clones, of which about 90% were detected only once. The ten top clones hold less than 0.75% of the sample.

Participants in the prospective study were aged roughly 18 to 100 years, lived in 24 United States geographic areas, and enrolled through a virtual design. To assign participants to cohorts, the prospective study relied on clinical history that participants themselves reported in a screening survey and a study questionnaire. For ImmuneRACE Cohort 3, a participant was defined as recovered based on two consecutive negative NP/OP PCR tests, clearance by a healthcare professional, or resolution of symptoms. Each participant in the prospective study had whole blood, serum and a nasopharyngeal or oropharyngeal swab collected by mobile phlebotomists. Prospective study participants could optionally give additional blood draws and questionnaires over an approximately 2-month period. Blood samples from the prospective study were shipped frozen or at room temperature prior to DNA extraction. Trimming leaves V shorter by 7 bases and J shorter by 4 bases, with the junction holding 4 bases beyond the gene matches. Reading from cysteine to phenylalanine, the CDR3 counts 14 amino acids. Just the 42-base CDR3 DNA is kept, in frame starting at base 1. The germline V gene specifies SNHLY as CDR1 and FYNNEI as CDR2.

Sequencing was done on a sample of PBMCs or T cells enriched from blood (not recorded which). The chain is assembled from TRBV2 and TRBJ1-5; the central 10 bases match TRBD1. The TCR originated in a man aged 18 to 29 who had recovered from COVID-19. The DNA sequence is as follows: TGTGCCAGCACGGGACAGGGGATAAATCAGCCCCAGCATTTT. Translated, this is CASTGQGINQPQHF.